This T cell receptor beta chain came from a study of T-cell memory formation after mild COVID-19 (dated by TCRdb to about 2021). Broadly, across the study: Most TCR sequence clusters were specific to one of the two donors. Longitudinal TCRalpha and TCRbeta repertoire sequencing tracked T-cell clones expanding and contracting after mild COVID-19 in two donors. The cohort was made up of two young adult volunteers, one female and one male, who were previously healthy. Study-wide findings and limitations: Only a couple of mild cases were covered in the study, and larger cohorts including severe cases with pre-infection samples were considered necessary. SARS-CoV-2 specificity was not confirmed for the second-wave clones peaking on day 37. Contracting CD4+ clones appeared mostly in the CM and EM memory subsets, whereas CD8+ clones were enriched in EMRA. Clones that contracted from day 15 to 85 showed balanced CD4/CD8 phenotypes, whereas a second wave of clones that expanded from day 15 to 37 leaned towards CD4+. Some responding clones were found in pre-infection memory, which suggests that pre-existing cross-reactive memory T cells took part in the SARS-CoV-2 response.

PBMCs were isolated by Ficoll-Paque density gradient centrifugation. The data were produced on an Illumina NovaSeq 6000. cDNA libraries for TCRalpha and TCRbeta were prepared by 5'RACE using constant-segment primers, with sample barcodes and unique molecular identifiers added. Trizol reagent was used to extract RNA from every sample. The libraries were amplified in two PCR steps, and the second step added a second sample barcode and Illumina TruSeq adapters. Libraries were sequenced on an Illumina NovaSeq with 2 x 150 bp paired-end reads. The paper's processing steps were these. Demultiplexing of reads and collapsing into UMI-guided consensus sequences were performed with migec v1.2.7. Using mixcr v2.1.11, UMI consensuses were aligned to TRA and TRB V and J templates and then assembled into clonotypes. Clonotypes were classified as expanded or contracted when called significant by both edgeR and NoisET, with noise models trained on biological replicates. edgeR calls used a false discovery rate-adjusted p below 0.01 and a log2 fold-change threshold of 1. PCA with hierarchical clustering of max-normalized trajectories of the 1000 most abundant clonotypes was used as exploratory dynamics analysis. Each responding clone was given a CD4 or CD8 phenotype based on the CD4+ and CD8+ repertoires, which had been sequenced separately. TCRdb reprocessing: public reads trimmed at Q25 with fastp, clones called with MiXCR, in-frame beta chains kept. Every distinct CDR3 protein forms one entry, paired with its most common genes and DNA. It is TCRdb's table, rather than the study itself, that gives the V and J calls and clone size. For this sample there are about 620,000 distinct CDR3 sequences; more than 15% appear just once. The ten largest clonotypes hold more than 10% of the sample.

Worth noting for this clonotype: It lacks a known antigen. There are no base qualities to consult, and no much larger clone falls within one base.

Sequenced: PBMCs or a T cell subset sorted from them (not recorded which). This clonotype was sampled from an adult woman who had mild COVID-19 (a few samples of this study predate the infection). The sample titles of this study are shuffled in the database, so cell type and time point are left out; the donor was told from shared clones.

The sequenced DNA is TGTGCCAGCAGCTTGTTGGGACTAGCGGGGGGCGGTCTCAATGAGCAGTTCTTC. It translates as CASSLLGLAGGGLNEQFF. The chain is encoded by TRBV5-4 joined to TRBJ2-1; the junction holds 15 bases that match TRBD2. V trim: 1 base; J trim: 6 bases; unmatched bases: 8. CDR1 is given as SGHNT and CDR2 as YYREEE, both from the germline V gene (reference sequence). The CDR3 runs 18 amino acids, cysteine and phenylalanine included. Only the CDR3 part of the read is kept: 54 bases, read in frame from the first base.